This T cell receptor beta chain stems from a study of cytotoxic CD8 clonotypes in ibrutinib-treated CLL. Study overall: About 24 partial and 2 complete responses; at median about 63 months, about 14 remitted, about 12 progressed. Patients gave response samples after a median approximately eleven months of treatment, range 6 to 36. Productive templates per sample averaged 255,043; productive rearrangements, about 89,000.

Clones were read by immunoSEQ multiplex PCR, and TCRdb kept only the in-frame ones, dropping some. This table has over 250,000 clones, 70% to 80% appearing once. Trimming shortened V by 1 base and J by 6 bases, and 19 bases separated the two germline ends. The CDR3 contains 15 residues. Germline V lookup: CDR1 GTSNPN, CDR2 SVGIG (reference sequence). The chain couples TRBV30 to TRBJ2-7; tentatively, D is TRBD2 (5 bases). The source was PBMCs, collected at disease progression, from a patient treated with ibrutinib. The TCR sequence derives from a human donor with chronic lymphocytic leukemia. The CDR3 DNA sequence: TGTGCCTGGAGTGACATAAGAGAACTAGTACGCGAGCAGTACTTC. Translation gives CAWSDIRELVREQYF.